Listed here is a single T cell receptor (beta chain). The data belong to a study of T cell clusters in autoimmune cytopenias. The CDR3 is made up of 13 amino acids. Germline CDR1 is MNHNS and CDR2 is SASEGT. Some 38,000 genome equivalents of blood DNA were amplified for TRB. One tube held mixed TRB-A and TRB-B primer pools for touch-down PCR. Using the multiplex PCR reads, TCRdb records one entry per CDR3 protein without DNA. Its listing shows 6,000 to 9,000 distinct CDR3 sequences. The sequenced sample was peripheral blood. J is TRBJ2-3 and V is TRBV6-1; the TRBD2 assignment by TCRdb is unverifiable without DNA. The receptor comes from a human donor with an autoimmune cytopenia or autoimmune hepatitis (not recorded which). The CDR3 is CASREGGADTQYF.